This T cell receptor beta chain was obtained from a study of blood T cells in healthy people across ages. Study results and limitations: With unsorted PBMCs, a conclusive comparison of naive versus antigen-experienced cells was not possible. Per-million-T-cell TCR beta diversity fell roughly linearly with age. Estimated diversity, derived from one million T cells, was regarded as an underestimate.

Then a second PCR, running about 6 to 11 cycles, was carried out with a sample-barcoded 5' primer and a J-beta primer mix. MiXCR was run by TCRdb on the 5' RACE reads, yielding one entry per CDR3 protein. The sample holds fewer than 700,000 distinct CDR3 sequences, around 48% seen once. V was pared by 3 bases and J by 1 base, with 2 bases of the junction left unmatched. The CDR3 has 15 residues. This clonotype was seen only a few times. Its cognate antigen is unknown. This sequence joins TRBV12-3 or TRBV12-4 and TRBJ2-1, with TRBD2 matching over 8 bases. Sequencing was done on a sample of blood. This sequence was found in a man aged 80 or over in good health. For the CDR3, the DNA is TGTGCCAGCAGTTTTGGCGGGAGGTCCTACAATGAGCAGTTCTTC. Translated: CASSFGGRSYNEQFF.